These 25 T cell receptor beta chains originate from one sample sequenced in a study of Graves' ophthalmopathy and Graves' hyperthyroidism. For repertoire sequencing, the TCR beta CDR3 regions were amplified from RNA transcripts. Scientists carried out first-round RT-PCR using HTBI primers and then a second-round multiplex PCR. TCRdb reanalysed the multiplex PCR reads using MiXCR and keeps one entry per CDR3 protein. This table has almost 400,000 distinct CDR3 sequences, about 16% appearing once. Sequences were obtained from peripheral blood. The receptor source for this set is a woman in her late teens or twenties with Graves' ophthalmopathy.

This clonotype was observed at least ten times. V gene TRBV19 combines with J gene TRBJ1-1, with D maybe TRBD1 (5 bases). The germline V and J ends were trimmed by 6 bases and 0 bases, with 11 bases remaining between them. The CDR3 has 14 residues. Germline CDR1 and CDR2: LNHDA and SQIVND (reference sequence). CDR3 nucleotide sequence: TGTGCCAGTAGAAACGTGGGGCTGAACACTGAAGCTTTCTTT. The encoded protein is CASRNVGLNTEAFF.

J is TRBJ1-1 and V is TRBV11-1, with D possibly TRBD1 on 6 matching bases. Germline CDR1 and CDR2: SGHAT and FQDESV (reference sequence). The CDR3 runs to 17 residues. Trimming removed 2 bases at V and 0 bases at J, with 16 bases between. The chain's CDR3 is CASSLRVRGAMNTEAFF. CDR3 sequence (DNA): TGTGCCAGCAGCTTACGCGTCAGGGGAGCCATGAACACTGAAGCTTTCTTT.

This clonotype has a count of ten or more. The chain employs TRBV20-1 and TRBJ2-5; possibly TRBD1 for D (6 bases). V lost 6 bases to trimming and J lost 5 bases, with 16 bases between them. There are 13 residues in the CDR3. The germline gives CDR1 DFQATT, CDR2 SNEGSKA (reference sequence). The CDR3 nucleotides are TGCAGTGCAAGACAGGAGCTATTGGAGACCCAGTACTTC. This translates into CSARQELLETQYF.

This clonotype was recorded many times. This chain joins TRBV30 and TRBJ1-6, with 9 positions matching TRBD1. The V segment lost 4 bases and the J segment 10 bases; nucleotides outside the gene matches: 11. Germline assignment: CDR1 GTSNPN and CDR2 SVGIG (reference sequence). The length of the CDR3 is 15 residues. CDR3: CAWTPRDREKSPLHF. The CDR3 DNA reads as TGTGCCTGGACCCCCCGGGACAGGGAAAAATCACCCCTCCACTTT. Full variable domain (outside the CDR3, taken from reference TRBV30 and TRBJ1-6): SQTIHQWPATLVQPVGSPLSLECTVEGTSNPNLYWYRQAAGRGLQLLFYSVGIGQISSEVPQNLSASRPQDRQFILSSKKLLLSDSGFYLCAWTPRDREKSPLHFGNGTRLTVT.

This clonotype was picked up many times. The CDR3 region is CASSNGLEAGEQYF. The CDR3 DNA reads as TGTGCCAGTAGTAATGGACTGGAGGCCGGGGAGCAGTACTTC. The chain uses TRBV19 and TRBJ2-7; possible D gene TRBD2, 5 bases. Between the trimmed V and J ends, which lost 4 bases and 7 bases, there was a span of 17 bases. This CDR3 spans 14 amino acids. Germline loops: CDR1 LNHDA, CDR2 SQIVND (reference sequence).

There are many counts of this clonotype. The rearrangement uses TRBV6-2 or TRBV6-3 and TRBJ1-5; perhaps TRBD1 as D (6 bases). V gave up 2 bases and J gave up 6 bases, with 11 bases separating them. The CDR3 contains 14 residues. Germline lookup yields CDR1 MNHEY and CDR2 SVGEGT. The CDR3 is CASSYGGAIQPQHF. Here the CDR3 DNA reads TGTGCCAGCAGTTACGGGGGGGCAATTCAGCCCCAGCATTTT.

This clonotype was observed many times. One end of the junction is discordant with germline, which a read error may explain. This chain links TRBV11-1 with TRBJ1-1, with D possibly TRBD1 on 6 matching bases. CDR3 length equals 16 residues. CDR1 and CDR2 from the germline V gene are SGHAT and FQDESV (reference sequence). CDR3 in amino acids: CASSGGPSQGNTKAFF. The CDR3 DNA follows: TGTGCCAGCAGCGGGGGGCCCTCTCAGGGGAACACTAAAGCTTTCTTT.

This clonotype came up many times. V and J are TRBV10-1 and TRBJ2-2; the D gene could be TRBD1 or TRBD2 (5 bases each). Looked up from germline, CDR1 is WNHNN and CDR2 is SYGVQD (reference sequence). CDR3 size: 15 residues. V was shortened by 4 bases and J by 7 bases, with 16 bases between the two germline ends. This chain's CDR3 is CASSGDGIVGGELFF. Here the CDR3 DNA reads TGCGCCAGCAGTGGGGACGGGATCGTAGGCGGGGAGCTGTTTTTT.

This clonotype has ten or more counts. V is TRBV28 and J is TRBJ2-7, with D uncertain. This CDR3 has 16 residues. The V end lost 5 bases, the J end lost 1 base, and 18 bases lay between the germline ends. The germline V gene encodes CDR1 MDHEN and CDR2 SYDVKM. In nucleotides, the CDR3 is TGTGCCAGCAGTCCCTATCCGGGTCTAGAATCCTACGAGCAGTACTTC. Amino acid sequence: CASSPYPGLESYEQYF.

The chain has TRBV7-8 and TRBJ1-2; D may be TRBD1 (6 bases). Trimming removed 5 bases at V and 5 bases at J, with 18 bases between. The CDR3 contains 15 residues. Germline CDR1 SGHVS, CDR2 FQNEAQ. The CDR3 sequence: CASSPGQSAQYGYTF. The DNA for the CDR3 is TGTGCCAGCAGCCCAGGACAGTCTGCTCAATATGGCTACACCTTC.

This clonotype was observed a single time. The chain combines TRBV12-3 or TRBV12-4 with TRBJ1-5; 7 bases fit TRBD1. The CDR3 totals 15 residues. Losses at the gene ends were 6 bases for V and 2 bases for J; bases not matched to a gene: 7. The CDR3 reads CASRPDTGGNQPQHF. CDR3 coding DNA: TGTGCCAGCAGACCCGACACAGGGGGCAATCAGCCCCAGCATTTT.

This clonotype was seen only a few times. This chain connects TRBV11-1 to TRBJ2-2; TRBD1 matches at 7 bases. V trimming: 6 bases; J trimming: 3 bases; junction bases outside the gene matches: 7. The CDR3 covers 15 residues. Germline-derived CDR1 and CDR2 are SGHAT and FQDESV (reference sequence). The CDR3 region is CASRRRGKDTGELFF. In DNA form, the CDR3 reads TGTGCCAGCAGACGCAGGGGGAAGGACACCGGGGAGCTGTTTTTT. Variable domain in full (rest from reference TRBV11-1 and TRBJ2-2): EAEVAQSPRYKITEKSQAVAFWCDPISGHATLYWYRQILGQGPELLVQFQDESVVDDSQLPKDRFSAERLKGVDSTLKIQPAELGDSAMYLCASRRRGKDTGELFFGEGSRLTVL.

CDR3 loop: CASSLTGRGQETQYF. The CDR3 DNA reads as TGTGCCAGCAGTTTAACCGGCAGGGGTCAAGAGACCCAGTACTTC. The gene calls are TRBV28 and TRBJ2-5; maybe TRBD1 (6 bases). The CDR3 covers 15 residues. Germline-derived CDR1 and CDR2 are MDHEN and SYDVKM. Trimming took 2 bases from V and 2 from J, leaving 12 bases between them.

This clonotype has ten or more counts. This may be a read error: a much more frequent sequence differs by one nucleotide. This sequence joins TRBV6-5 and TRBJ2-7; the match to TRBD1 covers 9 bases. Germline V gives CDR1 MNHEY, CDR2 SVGAGI. The CDR3 loop spans 14 amino acids. CDR3 nucleotide sequence: TGTGCCAGCAGAGGGGACAGGGACCCCTACGAGCGGTACTTC. Its protein product is CASRGDRDPYERYF.

This clonotype was counted ten times or more. The chain combines TRBV24-1 with TRBJ1-2; tentative D call: TRBD1 (5 bases). Trimming removed 2 bases from V and 4 bases from J, with 19 bases in between. This CDR3 comprises 17 residues. CDR1 KGHDR and CDR2 SFDVKD come from the germline V gene. The CDR3 protein is CATSDSREGYNSYGYTF. The CDR3 nucleotides read TGTGCCACCAGTGATTCCAGGGAAGGATATAATAGCTATGGCTACACCTTC.

This clonotype was found many times. The chain uses TRBV6-2 or TRBV6-3 and TRBJ2-7; the match to TRBD2 covers 10 bases. Losses at the gene ends were 8 bases for V and 3 bases for J; bases not matched to a gene: 7. Germline lookup yields CDR1 MNHEY and CDR2 SVGEGT. The CDR3 has 14 residues. CDR3: CASQRVAGGYEQYF. In nucleotides, the CDR3 is TGTGCCAGCCAACGGGTAGCGGGAGGCTACGAGCAGTACTTC.

This clonotype showed up just a few times. V gene TRBV11-2 combines with J gene TRBJ2-2; TRBD1 aligns across 10 bases. CDR3 size: 16 residues. The V and J ends lost 5 bases and 4 bases, in that order; junction bases with no gene match: 7. CDR1 and CDR2 (germline): SGHAT, FQNNGV. CDR3 sequence (DNA): TGTGCCAGCAGCCTCAGGACAGGGGGTAGCACCGGGGAGCTGTTTTTT. It encodes CASSLRTGGSTGELFF. The variable domain in full, with the rest retrieved from reference TRBV11-2 and TRBJ2-2, is EAGVAQSPRYKIIEKRQSVAFWCNPISGHATLYWYQQILGQGPKLLIQFQNNGVVDDSQLPKDRFSAERLKGVDSTLKIQPAKLEDSAVYLCASSLRTGGSTGELFFGEGSRLTVL.

This clonotype was seen repeatedly, ten times or more. The V call is TRBV6-1, the J call TRBJ1-1; 8 bases fit TRBD1. The J segment lost 1 base and the V segment lost 5 bases, leaving 6 bases of the junction unmatched. The CDR3 contains 15 residues. The germline gives CDR1 MNHNS, CDR2 SASEGT. The CDR3 DNA reads as TGTGCCAGCAGTCGACAGGGGATCGGGAACACTGAAGCTTTCTTT. The encoded protein is CASSRQGIGNTEAFF.

The sample holds many counts of this clonotype. The J gene is TRBJ2-5, the V gene TRBV7-2, with D maybe TRBD1 (6 bases). The CDR3 is 16 residues long. CDR1 and CDR2 (germline): SGHTA, FQGNSA. Trimming took 4 bases from V and 6 from J, leaving 21 bases between them. The DNA of the CDR3 is TGTGCCAGCAGCTCGCCCGGGCAGGGGACCCCGAAGACCCAGTACTTC. Its translation is CASSSPGQGTPKTQYF.

This clonotype has a count of ten or more. The V call is TRBV6-4, the J call TRBJ1-1, with TRBD1 matching over 7 bases. J gave up 1 base and V 4 bases, and 12 bases lay outside the gene matches. This CDR3 has 17 amino acids. The V gene's germline CDR1 is MRHNA and CDR2 SNTAGT. The CDR3: CASSGRGLTGRNTEAFF. The DNA of the CDR3 is TGTGCCAGCAGTGGGAGGGGCCTGACAGGGAGGAACACTGAAGCTTTCTTT.

The table lists this clonotype with many counts. This chain connects TRBV6-1 to TRBJ2-7; D call uncertain. There are 11 residues in the CDR3. Germline CDR1 and CDR2: MNHNS and SASEGT. Trimming cost V 8 bases and J 4 bases, with 9 bases left between them. The CDR3 sequence: CASSDGYEQYF. The CDR3 DNA reads as TGTGCCAGCTCTGACGGGTACGAGCAGTACTTC.

This clonotype was seen many times. A read error is likely, as this CDR3 ends without the conserved phenylalanine or tryptophan. This chain links TRBV7-3 with TRBJ1-1; 8 nucleotides match TRBD1. The CDR3 runs 14 residues. Germline lookup yields CDR1 SGHTA and CDR2 FQGTGA. V trimming: 4 bases; J trimming: 0 bases; junction bases outside the gene matches: 1. Here the CDR3 reads CASSSQGVNTEAFL. CDR3 in DNA: TGTGCCAGCAGCTCACAGGGGGTGAACACTGAAGCTTTCCTT.

This clonotype was picked up a small number of times. The rearrangement joins TRBV12-3 or TRBV12-4 to TRBJ1-2; 8 positions agree with TRBD1. V lost 9 bases to trimming and J lost 8 bases; unmatched junction nucleotides: 11. The length of the CDR3 is 13 residues. This CDR3 is CASHLGQGGGYTF. In DNA form, the CDR3 reads TGTGCCAGTCACCTCGGACAGGGTGGAGGCTACACCTTC.

The J gene is TRBJ1-5, the V gene TRBV12-3 or TRBV12-4, with TRBD1 identical over 7 bases. J was trimmed by 15 bases and V by 6 bases; bases with no gene match: 8. This CDR3 is built from 11 residues. The CDR3 DNA reads TGTGCCAGCAGAATACAGGGGTTCTTGCATTTT. As protein: CASRIQGFLHF.

There are many counts of this clonotype. V and J are TRBV6-2 or TRBV6-3 and TRBJ1-2; TRBD1 is a possible D gene (6 bases). Trimming removed 6 bases at V and 4 bases at J, with 12 bases between. The V gene's germline CDR1 is MNHEY and CDR2 SVGEGT. The CDR3 length is 13 residues. The CDR3: CASSPGAAYGYTF. The CDR3 DNA sequence: TGTGCCAGCAGCCCAGGGGCGGCCTATGGCTACACCTTC.